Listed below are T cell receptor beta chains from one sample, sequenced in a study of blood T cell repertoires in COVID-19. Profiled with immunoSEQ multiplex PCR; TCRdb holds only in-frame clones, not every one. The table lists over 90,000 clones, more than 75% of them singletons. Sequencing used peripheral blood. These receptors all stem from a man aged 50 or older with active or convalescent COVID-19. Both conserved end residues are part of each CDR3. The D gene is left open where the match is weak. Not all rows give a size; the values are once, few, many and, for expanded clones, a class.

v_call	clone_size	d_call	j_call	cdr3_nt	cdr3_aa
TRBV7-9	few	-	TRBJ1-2	TGTGCCAGCAGCTTAAACTCCTTCGGGGACTATGGCTACACCTTC	CASSLNSFGDYGYTF
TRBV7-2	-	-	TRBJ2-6	TGTGCCAGCAGCTTAGAAGGGGGATCTGGGGCCAACGTCCTGACTTTC	CASSLEGGSGANVLTF
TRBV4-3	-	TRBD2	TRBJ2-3	TGCGCCAGCAGCCAAGAATCGAGCGGGGTGGGAGATACGCAGTATTTT	CASSQESSGVGDTQYF
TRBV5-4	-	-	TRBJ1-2	TGTGCCAGCAGCTTGGGGACAACTAACTATGGCTACACCTTC	CASSLGTTNYGYTF
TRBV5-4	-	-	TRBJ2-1	TGTGCCAGCAGCTCGGAGGGTAGCTCCTACAATGAGCAGTTCTTC	CASSSEGSSYNEQFF
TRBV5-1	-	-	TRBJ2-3	TGCGCCAGCAGCTCCCCGGAGGGCTCCCCGGATACGCAGTATTTT	CASSSPEGSPDTQYF
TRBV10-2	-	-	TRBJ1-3	TGCGCCAGCAGAGAAACTGAGACTCCCATTATATATTTT	CASRETETPIIYF
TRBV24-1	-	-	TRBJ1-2	TGTGCCACCAGTGACGGCCAGGGAGGGGGCTACACCTTC	CATSDGQGGGYTF
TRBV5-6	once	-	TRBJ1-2	TGTGCCAGCAGCGCCGGACCGGGACACTTATTC	CASSAGPGHLF
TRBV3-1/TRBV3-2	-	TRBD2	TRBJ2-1	TGTGCCAGCAGCCAAGATCGGTGGGGGACTAGCTTTTACAATGAGCAGTTCTTC	CASSQDRWGTSFYNEQFF
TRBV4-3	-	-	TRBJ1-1	TGCGCCAGCAGCCAGCGTGAAGACACTGAAGCTTTCTTT	CASSQREDTEAFF
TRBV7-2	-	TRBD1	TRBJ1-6	TGTGCCAGCAGCTTAACAGCCCCCGGGACAGTAAATTCACCCCTCCACTTT	CASSLTAPGTVNSPLHF
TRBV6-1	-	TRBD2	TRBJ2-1	TGTGCCAGCAGTGCGACTAGCGGGGCGCACAGCTCCTACAATGAGCAGTTCTTC	CASSATSGAHSSYNEQFF
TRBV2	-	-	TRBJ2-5	TGTGCCAGCACCCTCTTGCTCTCGAGGGAGACCCAGTACTTC	CASTLLLSRETQYF
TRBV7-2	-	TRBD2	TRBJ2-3	TGTGCCAGCCGGCGGGGGAGCACAGATACGCAGTATTTT	CASRRGSTDTQYF
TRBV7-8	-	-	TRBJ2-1	TGTGCCAGCAGCTTAGAGCGACAGGAAAATGAGCAGTTCTTC	CASSLERQENEQFF
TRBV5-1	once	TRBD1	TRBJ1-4	TGCGCCAGCAGCTTGAATACAGGGGTTAATGAAAAACTGTTTTTT	CASSLNTGVNEKLFF
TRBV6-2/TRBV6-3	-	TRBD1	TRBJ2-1	TGTGCCAGCAGTTACTCCCCGGGACAGGGTCTCAATGAGCAGTTCTTC	CASSYSPGQGLNEQFF
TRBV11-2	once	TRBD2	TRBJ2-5	TGTGCCAGCAGCGCCCCGGGACTAGCGGGGGGGCTGCAGACCCAGTACTTC	CASSAPGLAGGLQTQYF
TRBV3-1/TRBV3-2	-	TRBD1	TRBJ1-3	TGTGCCAGCAGCCAACAGGGGGCGCCTGGAAACACCATATATTTT	CASSQQGAPGNTIYF
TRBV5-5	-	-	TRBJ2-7	TGTGCCAGCAGCTTGGAGAGGGACGAGCAGTACTTC	CASSLERDEQYF
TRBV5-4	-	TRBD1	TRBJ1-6	TGTGCCAGCAGCTGGTGGACAGGGGACGCTTCACCCCTCCACTTT	CASSWWTGDASPLHF